Listed below are T cell receptor beta chains from one sample, sequenced in a study of control samples from healthy donors and cancer patients. Profiling relied on immunoSEQ multiplex PCR, and the TCRdb table lists in-frame clones only, not all of them. The data show 100,000 to 150,000 clones, around 90% seen once. The specimen was blood. The receptors come from a man aged 35 to 55 in good health. Both conserved end residues are part of each CDR3. The D gene is left open where the match is weak. Some rows mark clone size as missing; the rest say once, few, many or name a class of expanded clone.

clone_size j_call d_call v_call cdr3_length cdr3_nt cdr3_aa
NA TRBJ2-7 TRBD2 TRBV9 15 TGTGCCAGCAGCGTAGGAGGGACTACCTCCTACGAGCAGTACTTC CASSVGGTTSYEQYF
NA TRBJ2-7 NA TRBV7-8 14 TGTGCCAGCAGCCAACTACAGGGGAGGGGCGAGCAGTACTTC CASSQLQGRGEQYF
NA TRBJ1-5 TRBD1 TRBV25-1 12 TGTGCCACCTCGACAGGGGGTCAGCCCCAGCATTTT CATSTGGQPQHF
NA TRBJ2-1 NA TRBV12-3/TRBV12-4 12 TGTGCCAGCAGTTTAGGCGCGAATGAGCAGTTCTTC CASSLGANEQFF
NA TRBJ2-1 NA TRBV6-5 15 TGTGCCAGCAGTTACGACGGCAACATTTACAATGAGCAGTTCTTC CASSYDGNIYNEQFF
once TRBJ1-1 NA TRBV14 15 TGTGCCAGCAGCCAAGACGAATACACGAACACTGAAGCTTTCTTT CASSQDEYTNTEAFF
NA TRBJ2-3 TRBD1 TRBV6-5 15 TGTGCCAGCAGTTACTCGATAACAGGGGGAGATACGCAGTATTTT CASSYSITGGDTQYF
NA TRBJ2-5 NA TRBV24-1 13 TGTGCCACCAGTGCCCAGGGCCAAGAGACCCAGTACTTC CATSAQGQETQYF
NA TRBJ2-1 NA TRBV9 17 TGTGCCAGCAGCCCCCAGGGACTCCCACTTTTTCACAATGAGCAGTTCTTC CASSPQGLPLFHNEQFF
NA TRBJ2-3 NA TRBV10-3 15 TGTGCCATCAGTGAGGAACTGTCCGGAACAGATACGCAGTATTTT CAISEELSGTDTQYF
NA TRBJ2-4 TRBD2 TRBV10-2 15 TGCGCCAGCAGTGAGGGGGGGGGATCCAAAAACATTCAGTACTTC CASSEGGGSKNIQYF
NA TRBJ2-7 NA TRBV4-2 15 TGTGCCAGCAGCCAAGAGGGCGGCAGGCACTACGAGCAGTACTTC CASSQEGGRHYEQYF
NA TRBJ2-7 NA TRBV29-1 16 TGCAGCGTTGAAGGGGCAGCGGACAGCAACTCCTACGAGCAGTACTTC CSVEGAADSNSYEQYF
NA TRBJ1-4 NA TRBV7-9 14 TGTGCCAGCACCCGGGCAGGATTGGATGAAAAACTGTTTTTT CASTRAGLDEKLFF
many TRBJ1-1 NA TRBV25-1 10 TGTGCCAGCAGTGACACTGAAGCTTTCTTT CASSDTEAFF
once TRBJ2-3 TRBD2 TRBV19 19 TGTGCCAGTAGTACCGCTAGCGGGGGATACTCCTCTAGCACAGATACGCAGTATTTT CASSTASGGYSSSTDTQYF
NA TRBJ2-7 NA TRBV28 11 TGTGCCAGCAGTGCCTCCTACGAGCAGTACTTC CASSASYEQYF
NA TRBJ1-3 NA TRBV11-3 15 TGTGCCAGCAGCCCCGGCGGTGGCTCTGGAAACACCATATATTTT CASSPGGGSGNTIYF
NA TRBJ2-7 NA TRBV24-1 18 TGTGCCACCAGTGATGGGCGCTTGGGATCCGCTAGCACCTACGAGCAGTACTTC CATSDGRLGSASTYEQYF
NA TRBJ2-7 TRBD2 TRBV30 14 TGTGCCTGGAGTCGGACTAGCGGGGGTGAAAAGCAGTACTTC CAWSRTSGGEKQYF
NA TRBJ2-5 TRBD1 TRBV15 17 TGTGCCACCAGCAGAGTGATTCTAGACAGGGGGATAGAGACCCAGTACTTC CATSRVILDRGIETQYF
NA TRBJ2-7 NA TRBV1 11 TGCACCCTCAGCTCCATCTACGAGCAGTACTTC CTLSSIYEQYF
NA TRBJ2-6 TRBD2 TRBV5-5 18 TGTGCCAGCAGCCAGTTTAGGGCGGGGGGGCAACGAACCAACGTCCTGACTTTC CASSQFRAGGQRTNVLTF
NA TRBJ2-7 TRBD1 TRBV5-8 14 TGTGCCAGCAGGAGGACAGGGGGCATTTACGAGCAGTACTTC CASRRTGGIYEQYF
NA TRBJ2-1 NA TRBV27 12 TGTGCCAGCAGTTTGGGGGGGGCTGAGCAGTTCTTC CASSLGGAEQFF
NA TRBJ2-1 TRBD1 TRBV30 17 TGTGCCTGGAGTGTAGGCAGGGGGCTCTCGGGGGACAATGAGCAGTTCTTC CAWSVGRGLSGDNEQFF
NA TRBJ1-2 TRBD1 TRBV18 13 TGTGCCAGCTCACCTAACAGGGGAGGCGGCTACACCTTC CASSPNRGGGYTF
NA TRBJ1-2 NA TRBV12-3/TRBV12-4 12 TGTGCCAGCACCTACAGAAACTATGGCTACACCTTC CASTYRNYGYTF
NA TRBJ2-1 NA TRBV11-2 13 TGTGCCAGCAGCTTAGACAGGGGCCATGAGCAGTTCTTC CASSLDRGHEQFF
NA TRBJ1-2 NA TRBV20-1 16 TGCAGTGCTAGTTCCCCACAGGGATCGGCGAACTATGGCTACACCTTC CSASSPQGSANYGYTF
NA TRBJ1-1 TRBD1 TRBV10-3 16 TGTGCCATCAGTGTCGGGACAGGGAAAGGGAACACTGAAGCTTTCTTT CAISVGTGKGNTEAFF
NA TRBJ2-5 TRBD2 TRBV5-1 15 TGCGCCAGCAGCTGGGCTAGCGGTGCGGGGGAGACCCAGTACTTC CASSWASGAGETQYF
few TRBJ1-5 TRBD1 TRBV5-1 15 TGCGCCAGCAGCTTGGGAACAGGGGCCAATCAGCCCCAGCATTTT CASSLGTGANQPQHF
NA TRBJ1-2 NA TRBV30 15 TGTGCCTGGAGTGTACAGGGCAGGATTAACTATGGCTACACCTTC CAWSVQGRINYGYTF
NA TRBJ2-2 NA TRBV12-5 12 TGTGCTAGTGGTTTGTGGGGCGGGGAGCTGTTTTTT CASGLWGGELFF
NA TRBJ2-7 NA TRBV9 14 TGTGCCAGCAGCGTTGTACAGGGACCCTACGAGCAGTACTTC CASSVVQGPYEQYF
NA TRBJ1-2 NA TRBV3-1/TRBV3-2 15 TGTGCCAGCAGCCTCCTGGGTCGGGACCTCTATGGCTACACCTTC CASSLLGRDLYGYTF
few TRBJ1-5 NA TRBV10-1 14 TGCGCCAGCTCGGACAATCATAGCAATCAGCCCCAGCATTTT CASSDNHSNQPQHF
NA TRBJ1-6 NA TRBV10-3 13 TGTGCCATCAGTGGACTTGATAATTCACCCCTCCACTTT CAISGLDNSPLHF
few TRBJ2-5 TRBD2 TRBV5-1 12 TGCGCCAGCAGCTGGGAGGGTGAGACCCAGTACTTC CASSWEGETQYF
NA TRBJ1-3 NA TRBV7-9 11 TGTGCCAGCAGCTTAAGGAACACCATATATTTT CASSLRNTIYF
NA TRBJ1-6 NA TRBV25-1 15 TGTGCCAGCAGTGAATACCCCAGGGGTAATTCACCCCTCCACTTT CASSEYPRGNSPLHF
NA TRBJ2-1 TRBD1 TRBV10-2 14 TGCGCCAGCAGGCCCAGACAGGGGGCGTTTGAGCAGTTCTTC CASRPRQGAFEQFF
NA TRBJ2-3 TRBD2 TRBV30 14 TGTGCCTGGAGTGTCACTAGCGGGGGAGATACGCAGTATTTT CAWSVTSGGDTQYF
NA TRBJ1-2 NA TRBV5-1 14 TGCGCCAGCAGCTCTACGACAGTCAACTATGGCTACACCTTC CASSSTTVNYGYTF
NA TRBJ1-2 TRBD1 TRBV5-1 13 TGCGCCAGCAGCTCACAGGGGCTATGGGGCTACACCTTC CASSSQGLWGYTF
once TRBJ1-6 TRBD1 TRBV4-3 15 TGCGCCAGCAGCCAAATACCCCAGGGGGCTACACCCCTCCACTTT CASSQIPQGATPLHF
few TRBJ1-2 NA TRBV7-6 12 TGTGCCAGCAGCTTACAACAGGGATCCTACACCTTC CASSLQQGSYTF
few TRBJ2-2 NA TRBV19 15 TGTGCCAGTAGTAAAGGGCAGGTCAACACCGGGGAGCTGTTTTTT CASSKGQVNTGELFF
NA TRBJ1-1 NA TRBV24-1 12 TGTGCCAGCAGGGGCTCGAACACTGAAGCTTTCTTT CASRGSNTEAFF
NA TRBJ2-7 TRBD1 TRBV6-2/TRBV6-3 15 TGTGCCAGCAGCCGGGACAGGGGACCTTCTAGAAAGCAGTACTTC CASSRDRGPSRKQYF
NA TRBJ1-6 TRBD1 TRBV3-1/TRBV3-2 16 TGTGCCAGCAGCCAAGACTTGGACAGGACCAATTCACCCCTCCACTTT CASSQDLDRTNSPLHF
NA TRBJ1-1 NA TRBV13 12 TGTGCCAGCAGCTTTTCTAACACGGAAGCTTTCTTT CASSFSNTEAFF
once TRBJ2-5 TRBD2 TRBV7-2 14 TGTGCCAGCAGCGAGAGCGGGGGAGGGGAGACCCAGTACTTC CASSESGGGETQYF
NA TRBJ2-7 NA TRBV11-3 14 TGTGCCAGCAGCTCCCTGGGGCCTCTCTACGAGCAGTACTTC CASSSLGPLYEQYF
NA TRBJ2-7 NA TRBV7-6 15 TGTGCCAGCAGCTTAGCGGAGGCCAACGGCGGAGAGCAGTACTTC CASSLAEANGGEQYF
NA TRBJ2-5 TRBD2 TRBV7-2 15 TGTGCCAGCAGCCCCAGCCGGACTAGCGCAGAGACCCAGTACTTC CASSPSRTSAETQYF
NA TRBJ2-6 NA TRBV12-1 18 TGTGCCAGCAGCTTGTTACAGGGGCCGGATTCTGGGGCCAACGTCCTGACTTTC CASSLLQGPDSGANVLTF
few TRBJ1-5 NA TRBV7-9 14 TGTGCCAGCAGCTCCTATCTGAATGATCAGCCCCAGCATTTT CASSSYLNDQPQHF
NA TRBJ2-7 NA TRBV18 17 TGTGCCAGCACGGAACCGACCGGGACGCCATTAAGGGAGGAGCAGTACTTC CASTEPTGTPLREEQYF